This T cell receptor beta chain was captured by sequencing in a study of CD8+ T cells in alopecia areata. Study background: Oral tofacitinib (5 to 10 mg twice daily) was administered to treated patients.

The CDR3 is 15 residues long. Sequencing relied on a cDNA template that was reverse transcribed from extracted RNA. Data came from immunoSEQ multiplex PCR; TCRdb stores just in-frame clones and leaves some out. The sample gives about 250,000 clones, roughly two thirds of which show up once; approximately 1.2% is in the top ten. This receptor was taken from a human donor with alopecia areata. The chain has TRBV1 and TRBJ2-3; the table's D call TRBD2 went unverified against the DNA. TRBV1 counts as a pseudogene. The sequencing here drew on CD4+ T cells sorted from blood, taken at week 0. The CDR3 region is CTSSRLAGFTDTQYF. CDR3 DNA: TGCACCAGCAGCCGACTAGCGGGGTTTACAGATACGCAGTATTTT.